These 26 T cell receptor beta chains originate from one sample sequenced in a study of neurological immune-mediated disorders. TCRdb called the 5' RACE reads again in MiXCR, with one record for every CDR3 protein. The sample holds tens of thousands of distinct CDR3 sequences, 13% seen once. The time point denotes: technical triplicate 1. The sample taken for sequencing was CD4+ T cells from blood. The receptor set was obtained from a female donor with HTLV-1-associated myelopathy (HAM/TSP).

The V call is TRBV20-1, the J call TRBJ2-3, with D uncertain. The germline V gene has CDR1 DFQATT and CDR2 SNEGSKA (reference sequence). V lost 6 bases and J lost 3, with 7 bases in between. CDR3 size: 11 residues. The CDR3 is CSAPGTDTQYF. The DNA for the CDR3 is TGCAGTGCACCCGGGACAGATACGCAGTATTTT.

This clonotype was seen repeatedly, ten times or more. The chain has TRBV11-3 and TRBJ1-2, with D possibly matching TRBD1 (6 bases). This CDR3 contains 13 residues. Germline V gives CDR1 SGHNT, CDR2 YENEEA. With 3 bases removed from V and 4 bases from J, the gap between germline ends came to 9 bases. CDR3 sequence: CASSLEQGYGYTF. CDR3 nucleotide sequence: TGTGCCAGCAGCTTGGAACAGGGCTATGGCTACACCTTC. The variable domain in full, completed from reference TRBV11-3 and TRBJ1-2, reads EAGVVQSPRYKIIEKKQPVAFWCNPISGHNTLYWYLQNLGQGPELLIRYENEEAVDDSQLPKDRFSAERLKGVDSTLKIQPAELGDSAVYLCASSLEQGYGYTFGSGTRLTVV.

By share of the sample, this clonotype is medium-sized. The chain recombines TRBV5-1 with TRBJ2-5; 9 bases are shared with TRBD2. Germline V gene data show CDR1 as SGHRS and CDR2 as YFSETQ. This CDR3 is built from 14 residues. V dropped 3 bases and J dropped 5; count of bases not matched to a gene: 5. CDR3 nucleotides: TGCGCCAGCAGCTCATTAGCGGGGGAGGAGACCCAGTACTTC. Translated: CASSSLAGEETQYF.

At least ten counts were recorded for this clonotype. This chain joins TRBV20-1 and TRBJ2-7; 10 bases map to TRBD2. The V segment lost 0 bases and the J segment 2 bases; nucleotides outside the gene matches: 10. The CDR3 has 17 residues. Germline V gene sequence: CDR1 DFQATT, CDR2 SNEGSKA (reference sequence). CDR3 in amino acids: CSARDRLGTSDPYEQYF. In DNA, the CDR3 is TGCAGTGCTAGAGATAGGTTAGGGACTAGCGACCCCTACGAGCAGTACTTC.

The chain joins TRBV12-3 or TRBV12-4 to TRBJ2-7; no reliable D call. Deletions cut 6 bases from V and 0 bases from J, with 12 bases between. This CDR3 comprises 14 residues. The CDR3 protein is CASSLGRSSYEQYF. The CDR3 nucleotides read TGTGCCAGCAGCCTCGGTAGGAGCTCCTACGAGCAGTACTTC.

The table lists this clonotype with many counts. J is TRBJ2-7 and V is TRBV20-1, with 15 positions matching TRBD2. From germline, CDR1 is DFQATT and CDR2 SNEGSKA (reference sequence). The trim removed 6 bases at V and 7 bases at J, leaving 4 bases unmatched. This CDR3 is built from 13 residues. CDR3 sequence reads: CSAGTSGRNEQYF. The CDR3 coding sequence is TGCAGTGCCGGGACTAGCGGGAGGAATGAGCAGTACTTC.

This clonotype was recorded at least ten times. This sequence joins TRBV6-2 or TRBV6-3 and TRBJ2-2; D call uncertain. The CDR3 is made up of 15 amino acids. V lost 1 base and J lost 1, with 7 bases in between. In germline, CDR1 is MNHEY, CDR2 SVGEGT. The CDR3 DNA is TGTGCCAGCAGTTACTTTACCGGGAACACCGGGGAGCTGTTTTTT. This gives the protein CASSYFTGNTGELFF.

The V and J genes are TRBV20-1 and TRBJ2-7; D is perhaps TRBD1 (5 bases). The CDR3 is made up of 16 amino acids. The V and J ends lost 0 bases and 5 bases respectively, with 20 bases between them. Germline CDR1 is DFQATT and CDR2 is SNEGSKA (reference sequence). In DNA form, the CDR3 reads TGCAGTGCTAGAGATGGGTACTGGGGCCTTTTTGACGAGCAGTACTTC. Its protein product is CSARDGYWGLFDEQYF.

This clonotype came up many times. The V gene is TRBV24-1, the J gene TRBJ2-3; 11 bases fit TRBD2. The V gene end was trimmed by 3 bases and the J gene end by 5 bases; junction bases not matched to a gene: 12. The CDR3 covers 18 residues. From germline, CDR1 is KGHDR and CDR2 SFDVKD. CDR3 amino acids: CATSDLGGLAGGGDTQYF. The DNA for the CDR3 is TGTGCCACCAGTGATCTTGGTGGCCTAGCGGGAGGCGGAGATACGCAGTATTTT.

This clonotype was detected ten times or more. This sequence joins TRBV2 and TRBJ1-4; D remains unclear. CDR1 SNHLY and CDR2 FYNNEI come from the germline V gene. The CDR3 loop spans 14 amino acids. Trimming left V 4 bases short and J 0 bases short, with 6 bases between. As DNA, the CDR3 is TGTGCCAGCAGTGTGGAGTCAACTAATGAAAAACTGTTTTTT. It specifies CASSVESTNEKLFF.

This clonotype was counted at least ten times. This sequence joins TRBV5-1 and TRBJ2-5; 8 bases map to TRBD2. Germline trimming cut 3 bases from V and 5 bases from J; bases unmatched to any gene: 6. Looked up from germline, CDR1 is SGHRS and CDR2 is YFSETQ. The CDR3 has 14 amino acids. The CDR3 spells CASSSGTSRETQYF. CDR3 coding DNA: TGCGCCAGCAGCTCCGGGACTAGTAGGGAGACCCAGTACTTC.

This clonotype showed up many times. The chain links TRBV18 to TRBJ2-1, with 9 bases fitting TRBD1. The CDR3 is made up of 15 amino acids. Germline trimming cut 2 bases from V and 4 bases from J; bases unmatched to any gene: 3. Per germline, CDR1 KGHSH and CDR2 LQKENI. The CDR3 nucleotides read TGTGCCAGCTCACCATGGGACAGGGAATACAATGAGCAGTTCTTC. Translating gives CASSPWDREYNEQFF.

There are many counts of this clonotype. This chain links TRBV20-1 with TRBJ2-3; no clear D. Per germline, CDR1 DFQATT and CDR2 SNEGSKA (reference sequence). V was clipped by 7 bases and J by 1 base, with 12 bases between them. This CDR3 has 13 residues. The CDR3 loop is CSGVRAGTDTQYF. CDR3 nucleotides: TGCAGTGGGGTTCGGGCTGGCACAGATACGCAGTATTTT.

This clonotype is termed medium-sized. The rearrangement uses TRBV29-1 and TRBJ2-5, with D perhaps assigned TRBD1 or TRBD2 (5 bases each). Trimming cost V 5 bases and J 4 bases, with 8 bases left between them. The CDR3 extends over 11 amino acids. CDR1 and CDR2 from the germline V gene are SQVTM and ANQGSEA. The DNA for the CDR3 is TGCAGCGTTTGGGGGAGAGAGACCCAGTACTTC. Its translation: CSVWGRETQYF. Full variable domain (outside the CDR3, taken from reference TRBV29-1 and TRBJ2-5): SAVISQKPSRDICQRGTSLTIQCQVDSQVTMMFWYRQQPGQSLTLIATANQGSEATYESGFVIDKFPISRPNLTFSTLTVSNMSPEDSSIYLCSVWGRETQYFGPGTRLLVL.

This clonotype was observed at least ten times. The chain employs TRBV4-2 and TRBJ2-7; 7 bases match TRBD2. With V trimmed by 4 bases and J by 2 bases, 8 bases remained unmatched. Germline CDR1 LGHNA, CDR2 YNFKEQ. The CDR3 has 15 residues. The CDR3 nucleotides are TGTGCCAGCAGCCCAGCGGGGCAGGCTGCCTACGAGCAGTACTTC. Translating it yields CASSPAGQAAYEQYF.

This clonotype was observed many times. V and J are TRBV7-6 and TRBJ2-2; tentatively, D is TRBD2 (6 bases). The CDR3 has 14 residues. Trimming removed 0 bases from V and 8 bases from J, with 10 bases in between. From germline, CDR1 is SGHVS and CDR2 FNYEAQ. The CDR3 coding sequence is TGTGCCAGCAGCTTAGCGGAGGGCCGGGGGGAGCTGTTTTTT. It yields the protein CASSLAEGRGELFF.

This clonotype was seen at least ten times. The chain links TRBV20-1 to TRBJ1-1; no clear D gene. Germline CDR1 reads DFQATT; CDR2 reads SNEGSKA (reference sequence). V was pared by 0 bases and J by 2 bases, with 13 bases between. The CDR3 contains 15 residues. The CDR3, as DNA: TGCAGTGCTAGAGACCCCCGCTGGCCAAACACTGAAGCTTTCTTT. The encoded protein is CSARDPRWPNTEAFF.

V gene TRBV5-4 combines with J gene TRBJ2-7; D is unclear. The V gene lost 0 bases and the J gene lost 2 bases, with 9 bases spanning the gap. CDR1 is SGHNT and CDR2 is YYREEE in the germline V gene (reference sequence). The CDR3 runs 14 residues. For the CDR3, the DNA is TGTGCCAGCAGCTTGGGGACGCTGACCTACGAGCAGTACTTC. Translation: CASSLGTLTYEQYF.

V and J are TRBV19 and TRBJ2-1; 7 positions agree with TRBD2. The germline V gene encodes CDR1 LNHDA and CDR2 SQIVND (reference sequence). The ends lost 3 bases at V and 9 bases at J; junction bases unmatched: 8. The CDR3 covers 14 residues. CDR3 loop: CASSMGGGPFEQFF. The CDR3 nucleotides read TGTGCCAGTAGTATGGGGGGAGGGCCATTTGAGCAGTTCTTC.

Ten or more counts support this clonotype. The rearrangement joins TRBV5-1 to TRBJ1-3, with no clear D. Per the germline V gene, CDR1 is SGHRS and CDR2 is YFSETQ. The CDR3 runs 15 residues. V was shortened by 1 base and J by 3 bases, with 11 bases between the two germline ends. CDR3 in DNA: TGCGCCAGCAGCTTGCGAGGGAATGGTGGAAACACCATATATTTT. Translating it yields CASSLRGNGGNTIYF.

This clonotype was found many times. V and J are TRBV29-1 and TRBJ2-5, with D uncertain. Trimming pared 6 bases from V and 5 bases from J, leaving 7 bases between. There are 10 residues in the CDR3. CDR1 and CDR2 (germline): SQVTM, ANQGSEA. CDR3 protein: CSVLGETQYF. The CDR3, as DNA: TGCAGCGTCCTGGGGGAGACCCAGTACTTC.

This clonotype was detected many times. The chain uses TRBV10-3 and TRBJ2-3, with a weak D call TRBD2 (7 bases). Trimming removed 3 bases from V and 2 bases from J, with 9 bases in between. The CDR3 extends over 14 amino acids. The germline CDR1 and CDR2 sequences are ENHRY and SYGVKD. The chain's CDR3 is CAISEGGATDTQYF. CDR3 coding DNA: TGTGCCATCAGTGAAGGGGGGGCCACAGATACGCAGTATTTT.

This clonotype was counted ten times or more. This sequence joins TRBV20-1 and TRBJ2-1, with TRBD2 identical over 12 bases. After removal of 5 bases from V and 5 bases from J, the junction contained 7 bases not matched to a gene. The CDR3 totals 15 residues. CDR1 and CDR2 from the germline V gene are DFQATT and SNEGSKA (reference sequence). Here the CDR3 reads CSAPLAGGPHNEQFF. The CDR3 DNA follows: TGCAGTGCTCCCCTAGCGGGGGGGCCACACAATGAGCAGTTCTTC.

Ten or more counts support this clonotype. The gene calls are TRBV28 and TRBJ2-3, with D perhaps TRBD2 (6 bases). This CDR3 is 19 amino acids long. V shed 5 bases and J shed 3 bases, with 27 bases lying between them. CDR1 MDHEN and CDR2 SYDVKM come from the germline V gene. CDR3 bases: TGTGCCAGCAGTCCTTCGGGGTATCGGAGCGGGCGAAGAACAGATACGCAGTATTTT. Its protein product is CASSPSGYRSGRRTDTQYF.

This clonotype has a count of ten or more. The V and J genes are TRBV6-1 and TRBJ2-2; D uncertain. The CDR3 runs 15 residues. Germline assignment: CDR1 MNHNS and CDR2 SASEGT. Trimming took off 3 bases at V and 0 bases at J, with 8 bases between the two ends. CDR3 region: CASSEAVANTGELFF. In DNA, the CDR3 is TGTGCCAGCAGTGAGGCAGTCGCGAACACCGGGGAGCTGTTTTTT.

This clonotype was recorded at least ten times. CDR3 amino acids: CASSLPSQRGEQYF. The CDR3 DNA sequence: TGTGCCAGCAGCTTACCCTCCCAGAGGGGGGAGCAGTACTTC. This chain uses TRBV7-2 with TRBJ2-7; D may be TRBD1 (6 bases). Germline CDR1 SGHTA, CDR2 FQGNSA. V dropped 2 bases and J dropped 7 bases, with 15 bases sitting between them. The CDR3 extends over 14 amino acids.